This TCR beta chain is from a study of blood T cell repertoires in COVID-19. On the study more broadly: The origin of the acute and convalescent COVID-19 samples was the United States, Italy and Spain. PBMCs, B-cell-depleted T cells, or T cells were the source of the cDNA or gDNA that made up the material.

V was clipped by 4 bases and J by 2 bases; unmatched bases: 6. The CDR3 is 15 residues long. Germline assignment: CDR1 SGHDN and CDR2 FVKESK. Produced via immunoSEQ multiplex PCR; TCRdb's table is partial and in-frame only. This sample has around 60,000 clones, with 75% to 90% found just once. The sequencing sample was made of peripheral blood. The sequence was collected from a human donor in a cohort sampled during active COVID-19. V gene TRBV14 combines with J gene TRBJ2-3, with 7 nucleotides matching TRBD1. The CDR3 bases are TGTGCCAGCAGCCCCCTGACAGGGTACACAGATACGCAGTATTTT. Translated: CASSPLTGYTDTQYF.